The entry below describes one T cell receptor (beta chain). Profiling relied on immunoSEQ multiplex PCR, and the TCRdb table lists in-frame clones only, not all of them. The sample holds approximately 430,000 clones, about nine tenths seen once. These data originate in a study of blood T cell repertoires in COVID-19. Study information: COVID-19 samples collected from the United States, Italy and Spain covered acute and convalescent phases.

CDR1 and CDR2 (germline): WSHSY, SAAADI. The V gene lost 6 bases and the J gene lost 1 base, with 18 bases spanning the gap. The CDR3 is made up of 16 amino acids. The source of this sequence is a woman aged 30 to 39 with active or convalescent COVID-19. The rearrangement joins TRBV10-2 to TRBJ1-1; TRBD1 might be the D (5 bases). The source material was peripheral blood. The CDR3 DNA is TGCGCCAGCAGCCAAACAGGTCCCTCCCCGAACACTGAAGCTTTCTTT. It specifies CASSQTGPSPNTEAFF.